This T cell receptor (beta chain) was captured in a study of vaccination and CD4 T cells after COVID-19. Study-level points and caveats: The median count of SARS-CoV-2-reactive clonotypes rose from around 21 to 38, not significantly.

This CDR3 has 14 residues. Trimming cost V 1 base and J 4 bases, with 10 bases left between them. CDR1 is SGHTA, CDR2 FQGNSA, per germline. Comments on this clonotype: No antigen is known for it.

Each CDR3 protein gets one entry after TCRdb re-called the PCR reads with MiXCR. The table includes about 14,000 distinct CDR3 sequences, 69% detected once. The sample in question was CD4+ T cells from blood, obtained after SARS-CoV-2 vaccination. The source of this sequence is a human donor who had recovered from COVID-19. V is TRBV7-2 and J is TRBJ1-2; D gene unclear. CDR3 nucleotides: TGTGCCAGCAGCTTAGATCGGGGTGGCTATGGCTACACCTTC. It yields the protein CASSLDRGGYGYTF.